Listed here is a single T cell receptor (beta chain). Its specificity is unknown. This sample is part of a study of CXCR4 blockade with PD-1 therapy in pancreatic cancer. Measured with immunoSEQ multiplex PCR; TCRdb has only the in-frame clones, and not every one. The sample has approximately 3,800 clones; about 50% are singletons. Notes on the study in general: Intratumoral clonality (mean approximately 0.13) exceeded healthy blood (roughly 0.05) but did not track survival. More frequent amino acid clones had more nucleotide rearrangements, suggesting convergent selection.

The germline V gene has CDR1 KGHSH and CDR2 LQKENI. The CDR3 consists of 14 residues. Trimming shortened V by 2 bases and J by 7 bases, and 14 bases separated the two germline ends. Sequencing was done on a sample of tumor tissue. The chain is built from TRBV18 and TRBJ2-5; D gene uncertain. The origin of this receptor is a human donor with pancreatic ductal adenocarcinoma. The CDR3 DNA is TGTGCCAGCTCACCAGACCGATCTACCGGGACCCAGTACTTC. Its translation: CASSPDRSTGTQYF.